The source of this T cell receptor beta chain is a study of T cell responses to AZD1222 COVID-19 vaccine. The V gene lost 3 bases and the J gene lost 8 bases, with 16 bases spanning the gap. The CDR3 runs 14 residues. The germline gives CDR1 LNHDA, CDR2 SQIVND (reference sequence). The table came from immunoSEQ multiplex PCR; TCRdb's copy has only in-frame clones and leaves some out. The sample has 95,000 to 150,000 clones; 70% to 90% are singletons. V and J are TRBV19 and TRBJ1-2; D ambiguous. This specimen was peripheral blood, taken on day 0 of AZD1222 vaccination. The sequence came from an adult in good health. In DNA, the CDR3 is TGTGCCAGTAGTATCGGGTTGCAGGAGAGGGGCTACACCTTC. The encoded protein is CASSIGLQERGYTF.